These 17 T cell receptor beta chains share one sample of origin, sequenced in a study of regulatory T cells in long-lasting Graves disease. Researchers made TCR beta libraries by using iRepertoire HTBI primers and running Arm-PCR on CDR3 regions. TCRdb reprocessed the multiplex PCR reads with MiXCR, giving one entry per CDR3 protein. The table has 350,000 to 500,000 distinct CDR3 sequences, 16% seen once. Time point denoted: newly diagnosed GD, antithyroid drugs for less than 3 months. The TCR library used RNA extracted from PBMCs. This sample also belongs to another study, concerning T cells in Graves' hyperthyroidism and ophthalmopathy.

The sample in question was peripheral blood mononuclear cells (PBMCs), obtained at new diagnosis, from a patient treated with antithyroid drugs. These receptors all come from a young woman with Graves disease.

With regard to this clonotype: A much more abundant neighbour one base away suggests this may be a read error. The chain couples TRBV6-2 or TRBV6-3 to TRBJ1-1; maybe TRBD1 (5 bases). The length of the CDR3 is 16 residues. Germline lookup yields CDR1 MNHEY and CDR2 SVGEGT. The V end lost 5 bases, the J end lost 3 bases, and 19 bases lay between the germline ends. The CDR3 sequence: CASSEPPGMGDTEAFF. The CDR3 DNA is TGTGCCAGCAGTGAACCCCCCGGGATGGGGGACACTGAAGCTTTCTTT.

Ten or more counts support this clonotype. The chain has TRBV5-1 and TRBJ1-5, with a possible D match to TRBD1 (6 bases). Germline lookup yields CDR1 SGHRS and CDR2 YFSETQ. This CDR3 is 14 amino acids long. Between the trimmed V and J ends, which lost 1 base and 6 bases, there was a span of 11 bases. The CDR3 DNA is TGCGCCAGCAGCTTGACAGGGAATCCTCAGCCCCAGCATTTT. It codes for CASSLTGNPQPQHF.

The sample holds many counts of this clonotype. The CDR3 coding sequence is TGCAGCGTGAAATCTGGACAGGGGAACACTGAAGCTTTCTTT. Protein sequence: CSVKSGQGNTEAFF. This chain connects TRBV29-1 to TRBJ1-1; 8 bases match TRBD1. This CDR3 has 14 residues. Germline V lookup: CDR1 SQVTM, CDR2 ANQGSEA. The V and J ends lost 6 bases and 1 base, in that order; junction bases with no gene match: 7.

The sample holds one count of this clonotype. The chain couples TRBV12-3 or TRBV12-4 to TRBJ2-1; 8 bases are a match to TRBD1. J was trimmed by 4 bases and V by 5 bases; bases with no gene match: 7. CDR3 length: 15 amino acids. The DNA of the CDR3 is TGTGCCAGCAGTGTGACAGGGGTGAGTTACAATGAGCAGTTCTTC. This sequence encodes CASSVTGVSYNEQFF.

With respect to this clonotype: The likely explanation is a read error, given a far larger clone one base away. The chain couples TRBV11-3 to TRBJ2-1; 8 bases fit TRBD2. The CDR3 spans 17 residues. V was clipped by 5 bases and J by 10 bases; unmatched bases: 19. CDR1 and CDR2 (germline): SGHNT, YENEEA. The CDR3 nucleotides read TGTGCCAGCAGCCCCGGTGGGCTGTATAGCGGGATCGACGAGCAGTTCTTC. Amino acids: CASSPGGLYSGIDEQFF.

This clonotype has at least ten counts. In DNA, the CDR3 is TGTGCCTGGAGTGGAGCTTATGGCTACACCTTC. Residues: CAWSGAYGYTF. The genes are TRBV30 and TRBJ1-2; no reliable D call. V was clipped by 1 base and J by 5 bases, with 5 bases between them. CDR3 size: 11 residues. CDR1 and CDR2 from the germline V gene are GTSNPN and SVGIG (reference sequence).

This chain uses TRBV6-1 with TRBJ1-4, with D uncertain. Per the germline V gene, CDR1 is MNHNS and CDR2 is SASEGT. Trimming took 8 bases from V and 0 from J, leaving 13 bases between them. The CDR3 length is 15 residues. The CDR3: CASSSGPSTNEKLFF. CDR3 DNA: TGTGCCAGCTCAAGCGGGCCTTCAACTAATGAAAAACTGTTTTTT.

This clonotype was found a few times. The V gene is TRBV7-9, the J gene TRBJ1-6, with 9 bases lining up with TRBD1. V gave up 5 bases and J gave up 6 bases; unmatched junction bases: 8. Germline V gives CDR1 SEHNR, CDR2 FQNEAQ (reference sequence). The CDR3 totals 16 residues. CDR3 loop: CASSPGTGIGNSPLHF. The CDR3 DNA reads TGTGCCAGCAGCCCGGGGACAGGGATCGGTAATTCACCCCTCCACTTT. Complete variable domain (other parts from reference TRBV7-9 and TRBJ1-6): DTGVSQNPRHKITKRGQNVTFRCDPISEHNRLYWYRQTLGQGPEFLTYFQNEAQLEKSRLLSDRFSAERPKGSFSTLEIQRTEQGDSAMYLCASSPGTGIGNSPLHFGNGTRLTVT.

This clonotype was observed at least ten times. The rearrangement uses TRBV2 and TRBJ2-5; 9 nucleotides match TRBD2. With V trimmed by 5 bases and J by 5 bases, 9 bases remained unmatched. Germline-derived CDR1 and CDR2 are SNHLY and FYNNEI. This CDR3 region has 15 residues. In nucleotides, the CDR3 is TGTGCCAGCAGTTACGGGACTAGCATTCCCGAGACCCAGTACTTC. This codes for CASSYGTSIPETQYF.

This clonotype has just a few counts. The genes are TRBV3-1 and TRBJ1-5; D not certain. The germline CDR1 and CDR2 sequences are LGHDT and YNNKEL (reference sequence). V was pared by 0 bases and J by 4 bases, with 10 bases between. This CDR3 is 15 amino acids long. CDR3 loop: CASSQDTTYNQPQHF. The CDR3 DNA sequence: TGTGCCAGCAGCCAAGATACGACGTATAATCAGCCCCAGCATTTT.

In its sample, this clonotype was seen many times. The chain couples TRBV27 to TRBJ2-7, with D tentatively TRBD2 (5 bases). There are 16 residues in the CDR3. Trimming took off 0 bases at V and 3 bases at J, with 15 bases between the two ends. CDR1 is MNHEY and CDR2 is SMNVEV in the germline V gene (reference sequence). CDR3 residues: CASSLSSEIGFYEQYF. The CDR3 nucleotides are TGTGCCAGCAGTTTATCTAGCGAGATCGGTTTCTACGAGCAGTACTTC.

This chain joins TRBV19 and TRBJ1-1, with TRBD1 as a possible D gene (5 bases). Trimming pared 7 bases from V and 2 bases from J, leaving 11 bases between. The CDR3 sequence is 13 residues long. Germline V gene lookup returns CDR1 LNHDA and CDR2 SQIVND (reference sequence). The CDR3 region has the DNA TGTGCCAGTAACCTGGGGGTTAACACTGAAGCTTTCTTT. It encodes CASNLGVNTEAFF.

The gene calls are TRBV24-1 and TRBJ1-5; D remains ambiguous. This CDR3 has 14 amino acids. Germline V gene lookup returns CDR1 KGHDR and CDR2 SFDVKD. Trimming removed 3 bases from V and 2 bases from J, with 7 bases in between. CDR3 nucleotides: TGTGCCACCAGTGATGGGATTGGCAATCAGCCCCAGCATTTT. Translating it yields CATSDGIGNQPQHF.

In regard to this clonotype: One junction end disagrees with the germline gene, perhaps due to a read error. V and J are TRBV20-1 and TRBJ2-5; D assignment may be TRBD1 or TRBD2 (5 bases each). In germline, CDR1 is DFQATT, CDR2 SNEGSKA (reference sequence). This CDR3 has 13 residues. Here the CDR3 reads CSAGDRGGETQYF. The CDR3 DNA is TGCAGTGCTGGAGATCGGGGCGGCGAGACCCAGTACTTC.

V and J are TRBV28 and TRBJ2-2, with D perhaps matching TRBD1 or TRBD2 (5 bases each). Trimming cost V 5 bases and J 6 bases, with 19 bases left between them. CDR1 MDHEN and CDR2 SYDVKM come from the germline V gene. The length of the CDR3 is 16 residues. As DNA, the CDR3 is TGTGCCAGCAGTACTTCCGGGGCCCAGATGGCCGGGGAGCTGTTTTTT. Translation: CASSTSGAQMAGELFF. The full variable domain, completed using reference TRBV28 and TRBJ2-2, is DVKVTQSSRYLVKRTGEKVFLECVQDMDHENMFWYRQDPGLGLRLIYFSYDVKMKEKGDIPEGYSVSREKKERFSLILESASTNQTSMYLCASSTSGAQMAGELFFGEGSRLTVL.

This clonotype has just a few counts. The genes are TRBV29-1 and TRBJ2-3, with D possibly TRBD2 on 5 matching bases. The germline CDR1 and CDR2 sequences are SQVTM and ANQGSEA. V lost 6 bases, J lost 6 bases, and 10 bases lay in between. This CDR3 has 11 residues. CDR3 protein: CSVASFDTQYF. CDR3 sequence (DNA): TGCAGCGTGGCTAGCTTTGATACGCAGTATTTT.

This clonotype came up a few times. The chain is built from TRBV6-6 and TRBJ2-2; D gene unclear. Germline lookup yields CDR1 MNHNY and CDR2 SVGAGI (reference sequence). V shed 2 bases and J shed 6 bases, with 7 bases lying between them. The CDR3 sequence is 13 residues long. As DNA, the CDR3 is TGTGCCAGCAGTTACCCCACCCCCGGGGAGCTGTTTTTT. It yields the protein CASSYPTPGELFF.